These T cell receptor beta chains were read from a single sample in a study of blood T cell repertoires in COVID-19. The assay was immunoSEQ multiplex PCR, and TCRdb's table has in-frame clones only and misses some. Here the sample spans about 200,000 clones, about 87% being singletons. The sample was peripheral blood. These receptors were obtained from a man between 60 and 75 years old with acute or convalescent COVID-19. CDR3s include the opening cysteine and the closing phenylalanine or tryptophan. Fields, in order: V gene, J gene, clone size, D gene, CDR3 DNA, CDR3 protein. D genes are given only for firm matches. Size is omitted from some rows. Given values are once, few, many or a class for expanded clones.

TRBV3-1/TRBV3-2	TRBJ2-6	-	-	TGTGCCAGCAGCCTCCGGGACACCATCTCTGGGGCCAACGTCCTGACTTTC	CASSLRDTISGANVLTF
TRBV6-4	TRBJ2-5	-	-	TGTGCCAGCAAGTGCGGGGCTCAAGAGACCCAGTACTTC	CASKCGAQETQYF
TRBV6-1	TRBJ1-1	-	-	TGTGCCAGCAGTGAACTGGGGAGGATGAACACTGAAGCTTTCTTT	CASSELGRMNTEAFF
TRBV20-1	TRBJ2-7	-	TRBD1	TGCAGTGCTAGTCTCGGACAGGGCGTTACCTACGAGCAGTACTTC	CSASLGQGVTYEQYF
TRBV6-2/TRBV6-3	TRBJ2-2	-	-	TGTGCCAGCAGTTACGGCCCCGGGGGGCGAAACGGGGAGCTGTTTTTT	CASSYGPGGRNGELFF
TRBV19	TRBJ2-7	-	-	TGTGCCAGTAAAGAGCAGGGCAATCTACCCTACGAGCAGTACTTC	CASKEQGNLPYEQYF
TRBV28	TRBJ1-5	few	TRBD1	TGTGCCACTACACTATCAGGGGGCGGGCAGCCCCAGCATTTT	CATTLSGGGQPQHF
TRBV24-1	TRBJ2-1	-	TRBD2	TGTGCCACCGCTGATGGGCGGGGGACCTACAATGAGCAGTTCTTC	CATADGRGTYNEQFF
TRBV27	TRBJ2-2	-	TRBD1	TGTGCCAGCCGGACAGGGAGGAACACCGGGGAGCTGTTTTTT	CASRTGRNTGELFF
TRBV6-4	TRBJ2-3	-	-	TGTGCCAGCAGTGGTCCGGAATCGCGGGGAGATACGCAGTATTTT	CASSGPESRGDTQYF
TRBV27	TRBJ2-3	once	-	TGTGCCAGCAAACGGAGGGGGCAAAGGACAGATACGCAGTATTTT	CASKRRGQRTDTQYF
TRBV18	TRBJ2-7	-	TRBD1	TGTGCCAGCTCACGACAGGGACAGGGGGCTTTCGAGCAGTACTTC	CASSRQGQGAFEQYF
TRBV7-2	TRBJ2-5	-	-	TGTGCCAGCAGCCTACAGTGGGGGCAGGAGACCCAGTACTTC	CASSLQWGQETQYF
TRBV5-8	TRBJ1-1	-	TRBD1	TGTGCCAGCAGCCCCTCCTTCGGGACAGTAAACACTGAAGCTTTCTTT	CASSPSFGTVNTEAFF
TRBV6-5	TRBJ1-1	once	-	TGTGCCAGCAGTTACACCAGACATGCAGGAGCTTTCTTT	CASSYTRHAGAFF
TRBV7-8	TRBJ1-5	-	-	TGTGCCAGCAGCTTCCTTCGGGAGGGCTGGGAGTGGCAGCCCCAGCATTTT	CASSFLREGWEWQPQHF
TRBV7-3	TRBJ2-1	few	TRBD1	TGTGCCAGCAGCACGGACAGGTCTAACAATGAGCAGTTCTTC	CASSTDRSNNEQFF
TRBV5-4	TRBJ2-3	-	-	TGTGCCAGCAGCTTGATGAGGACTGGCACAGATACGCAGTATTTT	CASSLMRTGTDTQYF
TRBV10-3	TRBJ2-3	-	TRBD2	TGTGCCATCAGTGAGTCTTCGGGACTAGCGGTTTTAGATACGCAGTATTTT	CAISESSGLAVLDTQYF
TRBV7-9	TRBJ2-1	once	TRBD2	TGTGCCAGCAGCTTAGTAGGGGCCTCTAGCGGGGGGGCCTCCAATGAGCAGTTCTTC	CASSLVGASSGGASNEQFF
TRBV4-2	TRBJ2-6	-	TRBD1	TGTGCCAGCAGCCAAGATGGCACAGGGGGCACTGGGGCCAACGTCCTGACTTTC	CASSQDGTGGTGANVLTF
TRBV13	TRBJ1-6	-	TRBD1	TGTGCCAGCAGCACGTCGGGACAGGGTGGATCACCCCTCCACTTT	CASSTSGQGGSPLHF
TRBV3-1/TRBV3-2	TRBJ2-5	once	TRBD2	TGTGCCAGCAGCCCCGGACTAGTAGGAGAGACCCAGTACTTC	CASSPGLVGETQYF
TRBV2	TRBJ2-1	-	TRBD2	TGTGCCAGCAGTGAAGTAGCGGGGGTCTACAATGAGCAGTTCTTC	CASSEVAGVYNEQFF
TRBV19	TRBJ1-2	-	-	TGTGCCAGTAGTATAGGTCAGGGTAACTATGGCTACACCTTC	CASSIGQGNYGYTF
TRBV27	TRBJ2-7	-	TRBD1	TGTGCCAGCAGTTCACTCCAGACAGGGGGGACCCACGAGCAGTACTTC	CASSSLQTGGTHEQYF
TRBV6-5	TRBJ2-7	-	-	TGTGCCAGCAGTTACTCACGGGTTTACGAGCAGTACTTC	CASSYSRVYEQYF
TRBV19	TRBJ1-1	-	TRBD1	TGTGCCAGTGCCATCTTACCCGGGACAGGGCCCACTGAAGCTTTCTTT	CASAILPGTGPTEAFF
TRBV6-5	TRBJ1-1	-	-	TGTGCCAGCAGTTACGGTGTAGCGGGGACGGAAGCTTTCTTT	CASSYGVAGTEAFF
TRBV5-4	TRBJ2-3	-	TRBD2	TGTGCCAGCAGCCCCGGGGGGGCCTCCAGCACAGATACGCAGTATTTT	CASSPGGASSTDTQYF
TRBV19	TRBJ2-1	-	TRBD1	TGTGCCAGTACCGAATCCGGGACAGGGACCTACAATGAGCAGTTCTTC	CASTESGTGTYNEQFF